This T cell receptor (beta chain) is from a study of blood T cells in healthy people across ages. Study-wide results and limits: Researchers report that TCR beta diversity correlated strongly with naive T cell percentage.

Sample-barcoded 5' priming and a J-beta primer mix drove a second PCR of roughly 7 to 11 cycles. TCRdb fed the 5' RACE reads into MiXCR, producing one record per CDR3 protein. The table has about 780,000 distinct CDR3 sequences, under 30% seen once; the top ten hold roughly 3.1%. CDR3 length equals 15 residues. CDR1 is DFQATT and CDR2 is SNEGSKA in the germline V gene (reference sequence). V lost 1 base and J lost 0, with 10 bases in between. This clonotype has more than one count but fewer than ten. Its antigen is not known. These data also featured in a second study, about T cells of mothers and their children. That study reports: cDNA synthesis used all extracted RNA, approximately 1.4 ug per 15 ul.

The chain recombines TRBV20-1 with TRBJ1-5; D might be TRBD1 (6 bases). The sample consisted of blood. The origin of this receptor is a boy between 10 and 17 years old in good health. As DNA, the CDR3 is TGCAGTGCTAGAGTCGGACAGAGTAGCAATCAGCCCCAGCATTTT. It yields the protein CSARVGQSSNQPQHF.